The clone carrying this T cell receptor (beta chain) has just one count. What it binds is unknown. The method was immunoSEQ multiplex PCR; TCRdb's version includes in-frame clones alone and lacks a portion of them. The data contain 5,000 or so clones, roughly 96% of them seen just once; the ten biggest clones take up 2.9%. These data belong to a study of monozygotic twins with cystic fibrosis. Study-wide points: Co-twins had the most similar V usage for 13 of 16 pairs, J for 8. Low clonality (median about 0.0095) suggested a mostly naive repertoire. In this small cohort, shared CDR3 numbers showed no association with age, concordance or disease severity.

Germline lookup yields CDR1 SNHLY and CDR2 FYNNEI. This CDR3 contains 13 residues. The trim removed 6 bases at V and 5 bases at J, leaving 6 bases unmatched. This TCR derives from a boy aged 2 to 10 with cystic fibrosis. The material sequenced was blood. V is TRBV2 and J is TRBJ1-2; 7 nucleotides align to TRBD1. This CDR3 reads CASRGDSGYGYTF. The CDR3 DNA sequence: TGTGCCAGCAGGGGGGACAGTGGATATGGCTACACCTTC.